The TCR beta chain described here comes from a study of early T cells in non-severe SARS-CoV-2 infection. Whole-study context: RNA in bulk from unsorted whole blood was sequenced, and chains were unpaired. Study observations and caveats: In VDJdb matching, anti-spike CD8 responses were favored while private and CD4 specificities went missing.

In this sample, this clonotype turned up a few times. What it binds is not known. The CDR3 consists of 12 residues. CDR1 and CDR2 (germline): WSHSY, SAAADI. The germline V and J ends were trimmed by 10 bases and 8 bases, with 15 bases remaining between them. Unique molecular identifiers (one per individual cDNA molecule) were attached. TCRdb re-called the 5' RACE reads through MiXCR, storing one row per CDR3 protein. The data contain 60,000 to 90,000 distinct CDR3 sequences, 8.5% to 10% of them singletons. Source material: whole blood. This clonotype was sampled from an adult who was a healthcare worker with PCR-confirmed SARS-CoV-2 infection or an uninfected control (not recorded which). The chain carries TRBV10-2 and TRBJ2-1, with unresolved D. The CDR3: CATSGPYDEQFF. In nucleotides, the CDR3 is TGCGCCACCTCTGGGCCGTACGATGAGCAGTTCTTC.